Below are 10 T cell receptor beta chains sequenced from a single sample in a study of radiation and T cells in renal cell carcinoma. This sample's treatment: 15 Gy SBRT to primary tumor, nephrectomy 4 weeks later. Repertoires were generated with immunoSEQ multiplex PCR, while TCRdb's copy carries only in-frame clones and drops some. The sample lists fewer than 20,000 clones; roughly 58% were seen once. Material: tumor tissue, obtained from a patient whose treatment included radiotherapy and nephrectomy. The receptors stem from a man in his forties or fifties with renal cell carcinoma.

The gene calls are TRBV2 and TRBJ2-5; D unclear. V was trimmed by 5 bases and J by 5 bases, leaving 12 bases between them. CDR3 length: 13 amino acids. The germline V gene encodes CDR1 SNHLY and CDR2 FYNNEI. CDR3 in DNA: TGTGCCAGCAGTACCAGGTTGGAGGAGACCCAGTACTTC. Protein sequence: CASSTRLEETQYF. The full variable domain, rest sourced from reference TRBV2 and TRBJ2-5, is EPEVTQTPSHQVTQMGQEVILRCVPISNHLYFYWYRQILGQKVEFLVSFYNNEISEKSEIFDDQFSVERPDGSNFTLKIRSTKLEDSAMYFCASSTRLEETQYFGPGTRLLVL.

This clone has at least ten counts. This chain uses TRBV10-1 with TRBJ2-3, with 7 bases fitting TRBD2. The V and J ends lost 4 bases and 1 base, in that order; junction bases with no gene match: 2. This CDR3 comprises 14 residues. CDR1 and CDR2 (germline): WNHNN, SYGVQD (reference sequence). CDR3 protein: CASSAGGGTDTQYF. As DNA, the CDR3 is TGCGCCAGCAGTGCGGGAGGAGGCACAGATACGCAGTATTTT.

The chain combines TRBV6-1 with TRBJ1-2; no definite D call. V was shortened by 6 bases and J by 0 bases, with 8 bases between the two germline ends. The CDR3 loop spans 13 amino acids. Germline V CDR1 and CDR2: MNHNS, SASEGT. In DNA form, the CDR3 reads TGTGCCAGCAGGAGTCAACCTAACTATGGCTACACCTTC. Protein: CASRSQPNYGYTF.

The chain combines TRBV5-1 with TRBJ1-5; 10 nucleotides match TRBD1. The CDR3 is made up of 19 amino acids. V shed 2 bases, J shed 6 bases, and the junction held 17 bases outside the gene matches. Per germline, CDR1 SGHRS and CDR2 YFSETQ. Here the CDR3 DNA reads TGCGCCAGCAGCTTCTTACCGGGGACAGGGGCTACTCGGGGTCAGCCCCAGCATTTT. Protein product: CASSFLPGTGATRGQPQHF. The variable domain in full, completed from reference TRBV5-1 and TRBJ1-5, reads KAGVTQTPRYLIKTRGQQVTLSCSPISGHRSVSWYQQTPGQGLQFLFEYFSETQRNKGNFPGRFSGRQFSNSRSEMNVSTLELGDSALYLCASSFLPGTGATRGQPQHFGDGTRLSIL.

The rearrangement links TRBV18 to TRBJ2-2, with 15 positions matching TRBD2. After removal of 6 bases from V and 3 bases from J, the junction contained 5 bases not matched to a gene. The CDR3 consists of 17 residues. The V gene's germline CDR1 is KGHSH and CDR2 LQKENI. The CDR3 reads CASSPGLAGGDTGELFF. CDR3 nucleotides: TGTGCCAGCTCCCCGGGACTAGCGGGAGGAGACACCGGGGAGCTGTTTTTT. Filled out from reference TRBV18 and TRBJ2-2, the complete variable domain reads NAGVMQNPRHLVRRRGQEARLRCSPMKGHSHVYWYRQLPEEGLKFMVYLQKENIIDESGMPKERFSAEFPKEGPSILRIQQVVRGDSAAYFCASSPGLAGGDTGELFFGEGSRLTVL.

This clone came up once. The chain uses TRBV7-2 and TRBJ2-7; no clear D. CDR3 length equals 14 residues. Trimming pared 5 bases from V and 2 bases from J, leaving 13 bases between. Looked up from germline, CDR1 is SGHTA and CDR2 is FQGNSA. CDR3 coding DNA: TGTGCCAGCAGCCCAGCTGCAGCCACCTACGAGCAGTACTTC. Its protein is CASSPAAATYEQYF.

The chain uses TRBV2 and TRBJ2-3; D remains unclear. Deletions cut 6 bases from V and 0 bases from J, with 7 bases between. Per germline, CDR1 SNHLY and CDR2 FYNNEI. CDR3 length: 13 residues. The CDR3 bases are TGTGCCAGCAGCCCCTCGAGCACAGATACGCAGTATTTT. It specifies CASSPSSTDTQYF.

The chain links TRBV9 to TRBJ2-7; tentative D call: TRBD2 (5 bases). The CDR3 extends over 14 amino acids. Trimming cost V 0 bases and J 7 bases, with 14 bases left between them. Looked up from germline, CDR1 is SGDLS and CDR2 is YYNGEE. The CDR3 bases are TGTGCCAGCAGCGTAGATCCCGCGGGTTGGGAGCAGTACTTC. Its protein is CASSVDPAGWEQYF.

This chain connects TRBV5-1 to TRBJ2-5, with 9 bases lining up with TRBD1. J lost 2 bases, V lost 1 base, and 6 bases had no gene match. The CDR3 extends over 16 amino acids. Germline CDR1 and CDR2: SGHRS and YFSETQ. CDR3 protein: CASSLRQGGSQETQYF. The CDR3 nucleotides are TGCGCCAGCAGCTTGCGACAGGGGGGATCTCAAGAGACCCAGTACTTC.

Within the sample, this clone is medium-sized. The chain combines TRBV27 with TRBJ2-1; D gene ambiguous. The CDR3 consists of 15 residues. Germline lookup yields CDR1 MNHEY and CDR2 SMNVEV (reference sequence). Trimming stripped 2 bases from V and 0 bases from J, with 8 bases between. The CDR3 sequence: CASSLVMSSYNEQFF. The CDR3 DNA sequence: TGTGCCAGCAGTTTAGTGATGAGCTCCTACAATGAGCAGTTCTTC.